The rows below give T cell receptor beta chains drawn from one sample of a study of CD8 T cells in Susac syndrome. MiXCR, applied by TCRdb to the immunoSEQ multiplex PCR reads, yields one record per CDR3 protein. The sample has under 150,000 distinct CDR3 sequences, around 95% seen once. Sequencing was carried out using CD4+ T cells from PBMCs. The receptors come from a human donor with Susac syndrome. CDR3s include the opening cysteine and the closing phenylalanine or tryptophan. D genes are given only for firm matches. The size of a clone is reported for some rows only, either as once, few or many, or as a class for expanded clones.

D	V	length	size	J	CDR3	DNA
.	TRBV7-9	15	.	TRBJ2-1	CASNRRGPDRGEQFF	TGTGCCAGCAACCGACGGGGGCCCGATAGGGGTGAGCAGTTCTTC
.	TRBV18	15	.	TRBJ1-2	CASSDQGGPSNGYTF	TGTGCCAGCTCTGACCAGGGTGGTCCTTCGAATGGCTACACCTTC
.	TRBV5-1	15	.	TRBJ1-1	CASSSDPGGFTEAFF	TGCGCCAGCAGCTCGGACCCCGGGGGGTTCACTGAAGCTTTCTTT
.	TRBV24-1	13	.	TRBJ1-5	CATSAQGTQPQHF	TGTGCCACCAGTGCCCAGGGGACTCAGCCCCAGCATTTT
.	TRBV5-6	16	.	TRBJ2-2	CASSLGPHAGFGELFF	TGTGCCAGCAGCTTGGGACCACATGCAGGGTTCGGGGAGCTGTTTTTT
.	TRBV6-2/TRBV6-3	12	.	TRBJ1-5	CASREGPQPQHF	TGTGCCAGCAGGGAAGGCCCACAGCCCCAGCATTTT
TRBD1	TRBV12-3/TRBV12-4	15	.	TRBJ2-7	CASTINPGQLYEQYF	TGTGCCAGCACCATAAACCCGGGACAGCTCTACGAGCAGTACTTC
.	TRBV25-1	13	.	TRBJ2-5	CASSESGLETQYF	TGTGCCAGCAGTGAATCGGGGTTGGAGACCCAGTACTTC
.	TRBV7-9	12	few	TRBJ2-1	CASSPGGGEQFF	TGTGCCAGCAGCCCTGGGGGTGGTGAGCAGTTCTTC
TRBD2	TRBV4-1	13	.	TRBJ2-4	CASSLGTINIQYF	TGCGCCAGCAGCCTCGGGACTATAAACATTCAGTACTTC